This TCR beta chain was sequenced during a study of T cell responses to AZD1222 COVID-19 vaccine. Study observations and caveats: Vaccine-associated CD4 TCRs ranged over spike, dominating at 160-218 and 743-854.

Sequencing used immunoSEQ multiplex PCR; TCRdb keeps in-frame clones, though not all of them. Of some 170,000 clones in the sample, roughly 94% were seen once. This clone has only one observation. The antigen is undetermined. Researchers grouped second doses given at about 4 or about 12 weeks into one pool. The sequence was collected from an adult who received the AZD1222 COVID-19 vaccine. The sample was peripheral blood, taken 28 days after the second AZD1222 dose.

The CDR3 reads CASSRETGHSGNTIYF. DNA of the CDR3: TGTGCCAGCAGCCGTGAGACAGGTCACTCTGGAAACACCATATATTTT. This sequence joins TRBV3-1 (or the pseudogene TRBV3-2) and TRBJ1-3; tentative D call: TRBD1 (6 bases). The CDR3 consists of 16 residues. Trimming stripped 4 bases from V and 0 bases from J, with 13 bases between. CDR1 LGHDT and CDR2 YNNKEL come from the germline V gene (reference sequence).